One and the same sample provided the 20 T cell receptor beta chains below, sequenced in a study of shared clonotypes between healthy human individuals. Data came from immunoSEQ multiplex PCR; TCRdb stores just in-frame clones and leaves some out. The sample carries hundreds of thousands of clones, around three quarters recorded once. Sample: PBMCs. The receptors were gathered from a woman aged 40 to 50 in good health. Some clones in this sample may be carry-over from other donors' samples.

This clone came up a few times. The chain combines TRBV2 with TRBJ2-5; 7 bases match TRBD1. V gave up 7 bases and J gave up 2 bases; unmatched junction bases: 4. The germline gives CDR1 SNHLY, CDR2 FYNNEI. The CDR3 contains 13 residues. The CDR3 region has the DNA TGTGCCAGCACCGGGACAGTTCAAGAGACCCAGTACTTC. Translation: CASTGTVQETQYF.

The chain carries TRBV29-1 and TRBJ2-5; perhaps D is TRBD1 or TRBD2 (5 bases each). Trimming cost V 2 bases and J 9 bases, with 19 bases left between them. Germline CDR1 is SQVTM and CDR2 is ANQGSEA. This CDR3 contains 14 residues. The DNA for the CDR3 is TGCAGCGTTGAACGGGACCTGCCAAGATCGGCCCAGTACTTC. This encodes CSVERDLPRSAQYF. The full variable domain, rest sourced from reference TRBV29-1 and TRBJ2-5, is SAVISQKPSRDICQRGTSLTIQCQVDSQVTMMFWYRQQPGQSLTLIATANQGSEATYESGFVIDKFPISRPNLTFSTLTVSNMSPEDSSIYLCSVERDLPRSAQYFGPGTRLLVL.

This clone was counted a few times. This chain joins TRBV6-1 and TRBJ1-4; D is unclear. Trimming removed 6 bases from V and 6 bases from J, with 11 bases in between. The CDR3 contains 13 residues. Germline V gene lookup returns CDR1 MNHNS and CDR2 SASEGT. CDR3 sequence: CASSPRMDEKLFF. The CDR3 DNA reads TGTGCCAGCAGCCCAAGGATGGATGAAAAACTGTTTTTT.

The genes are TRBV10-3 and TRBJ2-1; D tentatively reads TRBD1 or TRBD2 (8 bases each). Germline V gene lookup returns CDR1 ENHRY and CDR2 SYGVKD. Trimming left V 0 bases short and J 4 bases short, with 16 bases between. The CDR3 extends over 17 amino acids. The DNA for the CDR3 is TGTGCCATCAGTGAGTCCGGGGGGGGACAGGATTACAATGAGCAGTTCTTC. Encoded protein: CAISESGGGQDYNEQFF.

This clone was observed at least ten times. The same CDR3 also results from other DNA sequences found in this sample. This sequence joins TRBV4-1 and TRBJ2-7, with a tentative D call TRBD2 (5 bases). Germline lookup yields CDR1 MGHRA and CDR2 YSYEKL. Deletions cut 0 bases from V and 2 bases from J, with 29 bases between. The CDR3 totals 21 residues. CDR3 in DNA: TGCGCCAGCAGCCAAGATGTGCCGCGGGCAGGCTTCGTGGGTGTTCCCTACGAGCAGTACTTC. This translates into CASSQDVPRAGFVGVPYEQYF.

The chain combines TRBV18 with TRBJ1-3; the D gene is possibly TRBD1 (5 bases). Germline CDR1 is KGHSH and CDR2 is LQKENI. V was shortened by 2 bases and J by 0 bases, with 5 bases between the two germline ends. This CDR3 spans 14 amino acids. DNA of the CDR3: TGTGCCAGCTCACCAGGGGCCTCTGGAAACACCATATATTTT. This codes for CASSPGASGNTIYF. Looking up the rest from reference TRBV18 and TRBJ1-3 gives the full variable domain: NAGVMQNPRHLVRRRGQEARLRCSPMKGHSHVYWYRQLPEEGLKFMVYLQKENIIDESGMPKERFSAEFPKEGPSILRIQQVVRGDSAAYFCASSPGASGNTIYFGEGSWLTVV.

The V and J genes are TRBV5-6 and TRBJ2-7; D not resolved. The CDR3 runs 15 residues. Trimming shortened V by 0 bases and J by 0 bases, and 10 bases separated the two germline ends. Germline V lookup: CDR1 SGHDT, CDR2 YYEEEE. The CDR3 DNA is TGTGCCAGCAGCTTGGCCGGACCCCTCTCCTACGAGCAGTACTTC. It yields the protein CASSLAGPLSYEQYF.

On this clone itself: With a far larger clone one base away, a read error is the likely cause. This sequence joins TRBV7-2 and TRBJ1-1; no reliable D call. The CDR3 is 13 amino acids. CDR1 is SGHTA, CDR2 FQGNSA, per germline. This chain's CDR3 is CASSSQMNTEALF. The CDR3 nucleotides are TGTGCCAGCAGCTCACAGATGAACACTGAAGCTCTCTTT. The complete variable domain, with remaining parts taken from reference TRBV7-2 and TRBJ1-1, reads GAGVSQSPSNKVTEKGKDVELRCDPISGHTALYWYRQSLGQGLEFLIYFQGNSAPDKSGLPSDRFSAERTGGSVSTLTIQRTQQEDSAVYLCASSSQMNTEALFGQGTRLTVV.

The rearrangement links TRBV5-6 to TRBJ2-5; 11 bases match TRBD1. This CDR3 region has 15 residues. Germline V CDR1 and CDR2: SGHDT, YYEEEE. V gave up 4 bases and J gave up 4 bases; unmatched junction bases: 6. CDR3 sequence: CASSPRTGGAETQYF. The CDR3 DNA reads TGTGCCAGCAGCCCGCGGACAGGGGGCGCAGAGACCCAGTACTTC.

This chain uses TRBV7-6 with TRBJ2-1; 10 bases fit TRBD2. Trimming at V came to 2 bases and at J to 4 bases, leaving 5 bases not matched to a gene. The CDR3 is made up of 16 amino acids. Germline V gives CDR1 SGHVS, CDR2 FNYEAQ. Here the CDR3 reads CASSLLGLALYNEQFF. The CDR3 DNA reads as TGTGCCAGCAGCTTATTGGGACTAGCGCTTTACAATGAGCAGTTCTTC.

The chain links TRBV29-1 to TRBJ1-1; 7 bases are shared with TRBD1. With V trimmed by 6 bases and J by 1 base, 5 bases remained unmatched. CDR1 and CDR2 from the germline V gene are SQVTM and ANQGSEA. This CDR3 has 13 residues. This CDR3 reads CSVNRGSNTEAFF. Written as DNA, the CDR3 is TGCAGCGTAAACAGGGGCTCGAACACTGAAGCTTTCTTT. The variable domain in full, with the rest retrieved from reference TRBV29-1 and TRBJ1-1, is SAVISQKPSRDICQRGTSLTIQCQVDSQVTMMFWYRQQPGQSLTLIATANQGSEATYESGFVIDKFPISRPNLTFSTLTVSNMSPEDSSIYLCSVNRGSNTEAFFGQGTRLTVV.

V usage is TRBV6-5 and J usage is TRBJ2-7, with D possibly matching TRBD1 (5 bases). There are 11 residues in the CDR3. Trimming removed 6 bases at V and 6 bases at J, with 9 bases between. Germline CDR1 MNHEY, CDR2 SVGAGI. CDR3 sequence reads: CASRGASEQYF. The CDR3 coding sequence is TGTGCCAGCAGAGGGGCGAGCGAGCAGTACTTC.

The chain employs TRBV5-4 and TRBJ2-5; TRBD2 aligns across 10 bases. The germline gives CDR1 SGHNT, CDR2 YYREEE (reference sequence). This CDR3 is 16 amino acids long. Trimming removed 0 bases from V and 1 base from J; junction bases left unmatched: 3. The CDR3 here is CASSLGLAGPQETQYF. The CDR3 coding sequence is TGTGCCAGCAGCTTGGGACTAGCGGGTCCCCAAGAGACCCAGTACTTC.

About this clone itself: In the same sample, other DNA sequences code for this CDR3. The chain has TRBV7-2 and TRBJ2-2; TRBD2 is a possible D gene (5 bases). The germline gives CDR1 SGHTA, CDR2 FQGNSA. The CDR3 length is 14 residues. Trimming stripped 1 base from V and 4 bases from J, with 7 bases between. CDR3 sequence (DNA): TGTGCCAGCAGCTTAGATCGGGGCACCGGGGAGCTGTTTTTT. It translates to CASSLDRGTGELFF. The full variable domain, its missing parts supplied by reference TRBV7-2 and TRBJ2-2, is GAGVSQSPSNKVTEKGKDVELRCDPISGHTALYWYRQSLGQGLEFLIYFQGNSAPDKSGLPSDRFSAERTGGSVSTLTIQRTQQEDSAVYLCASSLDRGTGELFFGEGSRLTVL.

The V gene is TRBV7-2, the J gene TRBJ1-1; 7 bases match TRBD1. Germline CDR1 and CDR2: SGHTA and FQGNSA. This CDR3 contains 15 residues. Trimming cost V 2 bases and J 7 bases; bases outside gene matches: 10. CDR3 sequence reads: CASSLHLAGGNEAFF. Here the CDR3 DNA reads TGTGCCAGCAGCTTACACTTAGCAGGGGGAAATGAAGCTTTCTTT.

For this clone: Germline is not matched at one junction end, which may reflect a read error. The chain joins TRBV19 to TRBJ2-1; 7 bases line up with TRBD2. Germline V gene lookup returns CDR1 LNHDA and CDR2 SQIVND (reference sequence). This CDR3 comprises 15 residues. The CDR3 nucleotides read TGTGCCAGTAGTAGGAGGGAGGGATCCTACGATGAGCAGTTCTTC. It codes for CASSRREGSYDEQFF.

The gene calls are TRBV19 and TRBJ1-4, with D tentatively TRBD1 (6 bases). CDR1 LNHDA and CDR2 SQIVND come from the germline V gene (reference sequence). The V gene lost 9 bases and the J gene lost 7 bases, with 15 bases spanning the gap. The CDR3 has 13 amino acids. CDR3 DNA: TGTGCCAGCGCAGACAGGCGGGGTGAAAAACTGTTTTTT. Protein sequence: CASADRRGEKLFF.

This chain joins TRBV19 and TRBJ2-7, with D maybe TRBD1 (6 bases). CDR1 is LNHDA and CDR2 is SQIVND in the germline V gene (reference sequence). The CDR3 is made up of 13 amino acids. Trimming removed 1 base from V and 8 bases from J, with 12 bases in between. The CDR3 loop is CASSIVDRSKQYF. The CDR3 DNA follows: TGTGCCAGTAGTATAGTGGACAGAAGTAAGCAGTACTTC.

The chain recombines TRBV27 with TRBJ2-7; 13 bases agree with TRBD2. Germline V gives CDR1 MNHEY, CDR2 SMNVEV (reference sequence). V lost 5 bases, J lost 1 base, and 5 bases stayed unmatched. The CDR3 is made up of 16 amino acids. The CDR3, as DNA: TGTGCCAGCAGTGAACTAGCGGGAGGGCCTTCCTACGAGCAGTACTTC. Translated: CASSELAGGPSYEQYF.

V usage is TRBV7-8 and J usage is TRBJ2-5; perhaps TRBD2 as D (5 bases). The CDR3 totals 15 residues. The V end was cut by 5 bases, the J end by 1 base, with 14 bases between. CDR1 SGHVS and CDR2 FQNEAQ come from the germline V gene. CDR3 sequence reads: CASSVLRVPQETQYF. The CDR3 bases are TGTGCCAGCAGCGTGTTGAGGGTTCCCCAAGAGACCCAGTACTTC.